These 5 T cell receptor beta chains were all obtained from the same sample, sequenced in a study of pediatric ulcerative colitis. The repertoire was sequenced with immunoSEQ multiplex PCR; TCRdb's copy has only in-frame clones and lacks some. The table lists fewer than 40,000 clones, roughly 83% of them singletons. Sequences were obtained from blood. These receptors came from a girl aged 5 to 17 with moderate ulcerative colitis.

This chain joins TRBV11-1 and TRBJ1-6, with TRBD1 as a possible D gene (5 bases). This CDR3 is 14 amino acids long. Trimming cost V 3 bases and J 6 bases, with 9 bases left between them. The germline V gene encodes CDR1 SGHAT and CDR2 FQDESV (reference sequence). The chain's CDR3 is CASSLTATNSPLHF. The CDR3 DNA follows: TGTGCCAGCAGCTTGACAGCGACTAATTCACCCCTCCACTTT.

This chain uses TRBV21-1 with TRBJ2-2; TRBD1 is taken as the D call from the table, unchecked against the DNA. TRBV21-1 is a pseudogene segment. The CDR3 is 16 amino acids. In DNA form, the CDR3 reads TGTGCCAGCAGCAAAGCCCAGGCCAGGCCCACCGGGGAGCTGTTTTTT. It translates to CASSKAQARPTGELFF.

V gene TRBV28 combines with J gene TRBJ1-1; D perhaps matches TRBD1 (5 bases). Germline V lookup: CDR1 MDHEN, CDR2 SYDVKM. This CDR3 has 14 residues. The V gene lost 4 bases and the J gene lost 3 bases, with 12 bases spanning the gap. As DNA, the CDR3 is TGTGCCAGCAGTTCTGGGGGGGGGTACACTGAAGCTTTCTTT. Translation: CASSSGGGYTEAFF.

CDR3 in amino acids: CATVARELTEAFF. The CDR3 nucleotides read TGTGCCACCGTAGCCAGGGAGTTAACTGAAGCTTTCTTT. The chain links TRBV6-6 to TRBJ1-1, with a possible D match to TRBD1 (5 bases). Trimming stripped 10 bases from V and 5 bases from J, with 17 bases between. The CDR3 totals 13 residues. Germline V gene lookup returns CDR1 MNHNY and CDR2 SVGAGI (reference sequence).

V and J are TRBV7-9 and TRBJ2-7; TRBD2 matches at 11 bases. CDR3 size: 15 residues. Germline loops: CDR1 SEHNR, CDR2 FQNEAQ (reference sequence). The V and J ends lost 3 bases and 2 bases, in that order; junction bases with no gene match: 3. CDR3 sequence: CASSLIAGGPYEQYF. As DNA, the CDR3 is TGTGCCAGCAGCTTGATAGCGGGAGGGCCCTACGAGCAGTACTTC. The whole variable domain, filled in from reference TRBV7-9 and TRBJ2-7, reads DTGVSQNPRHKITKRGQNVTFRCDPISEHNRLYWYRQTLGQGPEFLTYFQNEAQLEKSRLLSDRFSAERPKGSFSTLEIQRTEQGDSAMYLCASSLIAGGPYEQYFGPGTRLTVT.